This TCR beta chain is drawn from a study of Ad26.COV2.S vaccination and SARS-CoV-2 variants. This clone appeared once. As yet, its antigen is unknown. CDR3 length: 16 amino acids. Germline V CDR1 and CDR2: SEHNR, FQNEAQ (reference sequence). V was cut by 4 bases and J by 0 bases, with 12 bases left in between. Libraries were prepared by immunoSEQ multiplex PCR; TCRdb keeps only in-frame clonotypes and omits some of them. The sample consists of some 460,000 clones, roughly nine tenths of them appearing once. Study-wide results and limits: An underestimation of total T cell responses may have resulted from the TCR breadth and depth analyses. Spike-specific TCR breadth in vaccine recipients exceeded that seen in placebo recipients.

As to treatment: over 15 received Ad26.COV2.S at low or high dose, single or two shots; about 5 received placebo; per-sample allocation not given. The samples were gathered on day 63 after the first injection of vaccine or placebo. The sample in question was peripheral blood, obtained in a trial of Ad26.COV2.S vaccine versus placebo. This rearrangement joins TRBV7-9 to TRBJ2-2, with no clear D. The TCR originated in a person aged 18-60 years who received the Ad26.COV2.S COVID-19 vaccine or a placebo. The CDR3 DNA follows: TGTGCCAGCAGCTCCCGGCCAACCCCGAACACCGGGGAGCTGTTTTTT. Amino acids: CASSSRPTPNTGELFF.